This TCR beta chain is from a study of blood T cell repertoires in COVID-19. V shed 7 bases, J shed 9 bases, and the junction held 9 bases outside the gene matches. CDR3 length equals 14 residues. Germline loops: CDR1 MNHNY, CDR2 SVGAGI (reference sequence). How the authors handled the data: Amplifying reference gene primers gave estimates of nucleated cell counts. Produced via immunoSEQ multiplex PCR; TCRdb's table is partial and in-frame only. V, J and clone size are taken as reported in that table, and D and trimming were inferred from the DNA itself. Of about 150,000 clones listed, approximately 90% were seen once; the top ten hold 4% to 5%.

The source of this sequence is a woman aged 60-70 years with active or convalescent COVID-19. V gene TRBV6-6 combines with J gene TRBJ1-6; 7 nucleotides agree with TRBD1. The sequenced material came from peripheral blood. CDR3 sequence (DNA): TGTGCCAGCACCCAGGGACAGTCGGCTTCACCCCTCCACTTT. Translated: CASTQGQSASPLHF.